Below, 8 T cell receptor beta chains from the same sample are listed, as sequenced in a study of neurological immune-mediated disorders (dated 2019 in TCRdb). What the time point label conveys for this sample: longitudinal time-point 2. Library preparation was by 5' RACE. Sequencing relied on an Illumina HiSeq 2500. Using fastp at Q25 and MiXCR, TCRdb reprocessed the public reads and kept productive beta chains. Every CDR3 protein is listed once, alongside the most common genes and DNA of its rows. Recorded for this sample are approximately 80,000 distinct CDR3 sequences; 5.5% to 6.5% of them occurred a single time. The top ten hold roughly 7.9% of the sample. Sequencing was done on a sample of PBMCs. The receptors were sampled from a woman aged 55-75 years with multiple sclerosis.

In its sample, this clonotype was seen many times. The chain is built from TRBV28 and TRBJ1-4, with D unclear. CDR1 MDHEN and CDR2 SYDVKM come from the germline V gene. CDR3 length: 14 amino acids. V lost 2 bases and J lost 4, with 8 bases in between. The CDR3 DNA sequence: TGTGCCAGCAGTTTAGTACAGATTAATGAAAAACTGTTTTTT. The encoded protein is CASSLVQINEKLFF.

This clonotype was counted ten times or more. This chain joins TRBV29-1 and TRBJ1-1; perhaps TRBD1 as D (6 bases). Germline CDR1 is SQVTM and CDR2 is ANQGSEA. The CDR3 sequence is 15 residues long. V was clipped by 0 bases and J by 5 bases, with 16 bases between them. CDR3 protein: CSVEDQRRGHTEAFF. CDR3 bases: TGCAGCGTTGAAGATCAAAGGCGGGGGCATACTGAAGCTTTCTTT.

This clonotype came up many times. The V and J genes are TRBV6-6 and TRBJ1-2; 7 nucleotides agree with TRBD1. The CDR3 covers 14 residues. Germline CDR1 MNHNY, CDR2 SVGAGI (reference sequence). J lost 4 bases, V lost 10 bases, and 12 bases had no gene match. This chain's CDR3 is CATSWDSFSYGYTF. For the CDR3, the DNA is TGTGCCACCAGCTGGGACAGCTTCTCCTATGGCTACACCTTC.

Written as DNA, the CDR3 is TGTGCCAGCAGTTTAGCCAGGGGGTATGAGCAGTTCTTC. It encodes CASSLARGYEQFF. The chain combines TRBV12-3 or TRBV12-4 with TRBJ2-1, with TRBD1 matching over 7 bases. There are 13 residues in the CDR3. V trimming: 0 bases; J trimming: 8 bases; junction bases outside the gene matches: 1.

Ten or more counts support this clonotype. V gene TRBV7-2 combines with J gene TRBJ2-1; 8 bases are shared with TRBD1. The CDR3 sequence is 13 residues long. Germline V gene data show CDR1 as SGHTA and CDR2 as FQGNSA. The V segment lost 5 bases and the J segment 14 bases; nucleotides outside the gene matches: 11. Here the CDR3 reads CASSPDRVPFKFF. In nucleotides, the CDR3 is TGTGCCAGCAGCCCGGACAGGGTCCCTTTTAAGTTCTTC.

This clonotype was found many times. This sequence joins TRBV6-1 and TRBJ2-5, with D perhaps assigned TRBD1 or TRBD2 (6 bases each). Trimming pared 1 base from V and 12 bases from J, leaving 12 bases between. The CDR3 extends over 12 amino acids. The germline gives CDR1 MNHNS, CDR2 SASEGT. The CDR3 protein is CASSEVGAGKYF. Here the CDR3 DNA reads TGTGCCAGCAGTGAAGTGGGGGCGGGAAAGTACTTC.

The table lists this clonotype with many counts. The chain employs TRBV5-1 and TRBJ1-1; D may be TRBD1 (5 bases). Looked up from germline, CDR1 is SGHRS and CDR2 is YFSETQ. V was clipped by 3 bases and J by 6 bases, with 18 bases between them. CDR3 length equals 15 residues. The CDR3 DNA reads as TGCGCCAGCAGCTGGCTGCTCGGGGGTAGGGCTGAAGCTTTCTTT. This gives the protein CASSWLLGGRAEAFF. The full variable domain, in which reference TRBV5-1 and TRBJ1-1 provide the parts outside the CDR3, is KAGVTQTPRYLIKTRGQQVTLSCSPISGHRSVSWYQQTPGQGLQFLFEYFSETQRNKGNFPGRFSGRQFSNSRSEMNVSTLELGDSALYLCASSWLLGGRAEAFFGQGTRLTVV.

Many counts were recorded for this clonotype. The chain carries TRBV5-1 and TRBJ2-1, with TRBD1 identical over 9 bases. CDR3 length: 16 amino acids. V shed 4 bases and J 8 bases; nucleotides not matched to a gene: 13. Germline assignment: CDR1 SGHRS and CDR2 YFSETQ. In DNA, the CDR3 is TGCGCCAGCAGCCTCTGGACAGGGGTAGCTGGCTATGAGCAGTTCTTC. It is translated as CASSLWTGVAGYEQFF. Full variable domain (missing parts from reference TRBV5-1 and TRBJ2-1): KAGVTQTPRYLIKTRGQQVTLSCSPISGHRSVSWYQQTPGQGLQFLFEYFSETQRNKGNFPGRFSGRQFSNSRSEMNVSTLELGDSALYLCASSLWTGVAGYEQFFGPGTRLTVL.